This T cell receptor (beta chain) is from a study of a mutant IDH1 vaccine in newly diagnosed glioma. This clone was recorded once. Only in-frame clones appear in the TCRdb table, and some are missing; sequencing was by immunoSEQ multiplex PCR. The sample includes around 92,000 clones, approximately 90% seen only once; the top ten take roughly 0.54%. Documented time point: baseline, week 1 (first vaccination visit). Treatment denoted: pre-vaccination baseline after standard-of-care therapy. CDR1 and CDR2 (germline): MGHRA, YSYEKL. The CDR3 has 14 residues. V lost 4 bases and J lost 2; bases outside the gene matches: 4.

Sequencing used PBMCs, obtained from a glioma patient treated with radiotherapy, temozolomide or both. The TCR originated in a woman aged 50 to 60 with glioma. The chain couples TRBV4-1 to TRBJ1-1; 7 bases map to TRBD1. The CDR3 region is CASSLGTVNTEAFF. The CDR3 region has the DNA TGCGCCAGCAGCCTCGGGACAGTAAACACTGAAGCTTTCTTT.